The next 24 T cell receptor beta chains were all read from a single sample in a study of cytomegalovirus exposure and HLA in healthy donors. PCR primers comprised 60 Vbeta and 13 Jbeta primers. Method: immunoSEQ multiplex PCR; TCRdb's copy keeps in-frame clones and lacks some. The sample includes over 100,000 clones, 65% to 80% of them seen just once. Sequenced input: PBMCs. These TCRs come from a man in his forties in good health and CMV-seropositive.

This clone has a single count. This chain connects TRBV27 to TRBJ2-7; D is perhaps TRBD2 (5 bases). The ends were cut back, 5 bases at V and 0 bases at J, with 17 bases in the middle. There are 16 residues in the CDR3. Per the germline V gene, CDR1 is MNHEY and CDR2 is SMNVEV (reference sequence). The CDR3: CASSPGIAGLSYEQYF. Written as DNA, the CDR3 is TGTGCCAGCAGTCCGGGGATAGCCGGACTCTCCTACGAGCAGTACTTC.

Of note for this clone: The identical CDR3 is also encoded by other nucleotide sequences in the sample. The rearrangement links TRBV11-2 to TRBJ2-7; 8 bases match TRBD1. The V and J ends lost 3 bases and 3 bases, in that order; junction bases with no gene match: 1. The germline V gene encodes CDR1 SGHAT and CDR2 FQNNGV. The CDR3 runs 13 residues. In DNA, the CDR3 is TGTGCCAGCAGCTTTGGACAGGGCTACGAGCAGTACTTC. Its translation: CASSFGQGYEQYF.

The chain has TRBV9 and TRBJ2-2, with D possibly matching TRBD1 (6 bases). The CDR3 covers 15 residues. The V and J ends lost 0 bases and 3 bases respectively, with 9 bases between them. Germline CDR1 and CDR2: SGDLS and YYNGEE. The CDR3 region is CASSVEPGDTGELFF. CDR3 coding DNA: TGTGCCAGCAGCGTAGAGCCAGGGGACACCGGGGAGCTGTTTTTT.

This clone is a singleton in its sample. The chain has TRBV5-6 and TRBJ1-6, with 8 nucleotides matching TRBD1. Germline lookup yields CDR1 SGHDT and CDR2 YYEEEE. This CDR3 region has 14 residues. Unmatched junction bases numbered 5, after V lost 2 bases and J lost 10 bases. The CDR3 DNA reads TGTGCCAGCAGCTTACTCAGGGGGCCGTCACCCCTCCACTTT. Translation: CASSLLRGPSPLHF.

The chain couples TRBV4-1 to TRBJ2-7, with TRBD1 matching over 9 bases. Unmatched junction bases numbered 12, after V lost 4 bases and J lost 2 bases. Germline V gene sequence: CDR1 MGHRA, CDR2 YSYEKL. This CDR3 is built from 17 residues. CDR3 bases: TGCGCCAGCAGCCCACGCCTCGGACAGGGGACGACCTACGAGCAGTACTTC. Protein: CASSPRLGQGTTYEQYF.

The V gene is TRBV6-5, the J gene TRBJ2-7; 9 bases agree with TRBD2. Looked up from germline, CDR1 is MNHEY and CDR2 is SVGAGI. This CDR3 contains 15 residues. V was clipped by 5 bases and J by 0 bases; unmatched bases: 5. CDR3 bases: TGTGCCAGCAGTACGGATAGCGGGAGCTCCTACGAGCAGTACTTC. Residues: CASSTDSGSSYEQYF.

In regard to this clone: This sample includes further DNA sequences coding for the same CDR3. This chain links TRBV6-5 with TRBJ1-6; D is undetermined. Germline V CDR1 and CDR2: MNHEY, SVGAGI. The CDR3 is made up of 13 amino acids. V lost 11 bases to trimming and J lost 9 bases, with 17 bases between them. CDR3: CAAGEGLVSPLHF. CDR3 DNA: TGTGCCGCCGGGGAGGGCCTGGTTTCACCCCTCCACTTT.

This chain connects TRBV7-3 to TRBJ1-2; the D gene is possibly TRBD1 (6 bases). The CDR3 spans 13 residues. Trimming left V 5 bases short and J 5 bases short, with 12 bases between. Germline CDR1 SGHTA, CDR2 FQGTGA. CDR3 coding DNA: TGTGCCAGCAGCCCAGGGGCAGGGTATGGCTACACCTTC. As protein: CASSPGAGYGYTF. Full variable domain (missing parts from reference TRBV7-3 and TRBJ1-2): GAGVSQTPSNKVTEKGKYVELRCDPISGHTALYWYRQSLGQGPEFLIYFQGTGAADDSGLPNDRFFAVRPEGSVSTLKIQRTERGDSAVYLCASSPGAGYGYTFGSGTRLTVV.

The chain employs TRBV11-3 and TRBJ1-1; no definite D call. CDR1 SGHNT and CDR2 YENEEA come from the germline V gene. V lost 1 base and J lost 3, with 6 bases in between. The CDR3 is made up of 13 amino acids. CDR3 bases: TGTGCCAGCAGCTTAGGCAGGCACACTGAAGCTTTCTTT. Residues: CASSLGRHTEAFF.

This sequence joins TRBV19 and TRBJ1-5; D may be TRBD1 (5 bases). With 5 bases removed from V and 0 bases from J, the gap between germline ends came to 14 bases. Germline V gene lookup returns CDR1 LNHDA and CDR2 SQIVND (reference sequence). The CDR3 has 16 amino acids. DNA of the CDR3: TGTGCCAGTAGTTCCCTGGGGGGGGATAGCAATCAGCCCCAGCATTTT. Its translation: CASSSLGGDSNQPQHF.

V is TRBV7-9 and J is TRBJ2-7; 7 bases are a match to TRBD1. The junction had 8 bases not matched to a gene; V was cut back by 4 bases and J by 2 bases. Germline-derived CDR1 and CDR2 are SEHNR and FQNEAQ (reference sequence). The CDR3 sequence is 15 residues long. CDR3 DNA: TGTGCCAGCAGCTCGAGGGGACAGTTGCCCTACGAGCAGTACTTC. This gives the protein CASSSRGQLPYEQYF.

The chain combines TRBV11-2 with TRBJ2-7; 10 positions match TRBD2. The J segment lost 1 base and the V segment lost 8 bases, leaving 5 bases of the junction unmatched. The germline V gene has CDR1 SGHAT and CDR2 FQNNGV. The CDR3 sequence is 14 residues long. DNA of the CDR3: TGTGCCAGCGGTCGGACTAGCGGTTCCTACGAGCAGTACTTC. As protein: CASGRTSGSYEQYF.

This chain uses TRBV29-1 with TRBJ2-3, with TRBD1 as a possible D gene (5 bases). Trimming removed 0 bases at V and 5 bases at J, with 12 bases between. This CDR3 comprises 14 residues. The V gene's germline CDR1 is SQVTM and CDR2 ANQGSEA. The CDR3 loop is CSVEDRQGRDTQYF. CDR3 sequence (DNA): TGCAGCGTTGAAGATCGGCAGGGAAGAGATACGCAGTATTTT.

J is TRBJ2-5 and V is TRBV4-1, with 15 bases aligning to TRBD2. This CDR3 has 19 amino acids. The germline CDR1 and CDR2 sequences are MGHRA and YSYEKL. V trimming: 0 bases; J trimming: 4 bases; junction bases outside the gene matches: 9. The CDR3 region is CASSQDFWTSGGEVETQYF. The CDR3 DNA reads as TGCGCCAGCAGCCAAGATTTTTGGACTAGCGGGGGGGAAGTAGAGACCCAGTACTTC.

This clone was seen a single time. The J gene is TRBJ2-1, the V gene TRBV7-6, with 10 nucleotides matching TRBD2. The CDR3 is made up of 17 amino acids. V was clipped by 5 bases and J by 4 bases; unmatched bases: 11. CDR1 SGHVS and CDR2 FNYEAQ come from the germline V gene. The CDR3: CASSDQGSGGYYNEQFF. In DNA form, the CDR3 reads TGTGCCAGCAGCGATCAGGGTAGCGGGGGGTATTACAATGAGCAGTTCTTC.

Of note for this clone: This same CDR3 is encoded by further DNA sequences in the sample. The chain uses TRBV7-3 and TRBJ2-7, with TRBD2 identical over 10 bases. In germline, CDR1 is SGHTA, CDR2 FQGTGA. The CDR3 runs 15 residues. The junction had 4 bases not matched to a gene; V was cut back by 5 bases and J by 0 bases. The CDR3 is CASSLSGGSSYEQYF. The DNA for the CDR3 is TGTGCCAGCAGCCTTAGCGGGGGGAGCTCCTACGAGCAGTACTTC.

The chain is built from TRBV5-1 and TRBJ2-5, with a possible D match to TRBD1 (6 bases). Germline V gene lookup returns CDR1 SGHRS and CDR2 YFSETQ. Trimming removed 6 bases from V and 1 base from J, with 28 bases in between. The CDR3 has 19 residues. DNA for the CDR3: TGCGCCAGCACGACCACTATTGACAGGTCTGCCCCTCTCCAAGAGACCCAGTACTTC. Translating it yields CASTTTIDRSAPLQETQYF.

This chain links TRBV10-3 with TRBJ2-6; 10 nucleotides line up with TRBD1. V shed 2 bases, J shed 0 bases, and the junction held 10 bases outside the gene matches. The germline V gene encodes CDR1 ENHRY and CDR2 SYGVKD. This CDR3 is built from 20 residues. The CDR3 loop is CAISEPNPGTGDSGANVLTF. The CDR3 bases are TGTGCCATCAGTGAGCCGAACCCCGGGACAGGGGACTCTGGGGCCAACGTCCTGACTTTC.

This rearrangement joins TRBV7-3 to TRBJ2-2; 7 bases agree with TRBD1. The V segment lost 6 bases and the J segment 3 bases; nucleotides outside the gene matches: 4. Germline V lookup: CDR1 SGHTA, CDR2 FQGTGA. This CDR3 is 14 amino acids long. CDR3 protein: CASREGTDTGELFF. CDR3 coding DNA: TGTGCCAGCAGGGAAGGGACAGACACCGGGGAGCTGTTTTTT.

This rearrangement joins TRBV28 to TRBJ1-1; D is uncertain. The CDR3 totals 13 residues. Germline loops: CDR1 MDHEN, CDR2 SYDVKM. With 7 bases removed from V and 1 base from J, the gap between germline ends came to 10 bases. In DNA form, the CDR3 reads TGTGCCAGCACATGGGAGCCGAACACTGAAGCTTTCTTT. Residues: CASTWEPNTEAFF.

As DNA, the CDR3 is TGTGCCAGCTCACGGGCGGTGAGCGGGACAAACTACGAGCAGTACTTC. It translates to CASSRAVSGTNYEQYF. The V and J genes are TRBV18 and TRBJ2-7; possible D gene TRBD2, 7 bases. V was clipped by 4 bases and J by 3 bases, with 19 bases between them. Germline assignment: CDR1 KGHSH and CDR2 LQKENI. This CDR3 comprises 16 residues.

The gene calls are TRBV28 and TRBJ1-2, with D unresolved. CDR1 and CDR2 (germline): MDHEN, SYDVKM. There are 13 residues in the CDR3. The germline V and J ends were trimmed by 5 bases and 5 bases, with 12 bases remaining between them. In nucleotides, the CDR3 is TGTGCCAGCAGTGTGCGGGGTGAATATGGCTACACCTTC. This gives the protein CASSVRGEYGYTF.

On this clone itself: A read error may account for a junction end that differs from germline. The CDR3 sequence is CASSLESGAEAFF. Here the CDR3 DNA reads TGTGCTAGCAGCTTAGAATCGGGGGCTGAAGCTTTCTTT. The V call is TRBV7-7, the J call TRBJ1-1, with D possibly TRBD1 on 5 matching bases. This CDR3 spans 13 amino acids. Germline values: CDR1 SSHAT, CDR2 FNYEAQ (reference sequence).

This clone was seen more than once but under ten times. V and J are TRBV27 and TRBJ2-1; the D gene is possibly TRBD1 (5 bases). Germline CDR1 and CDR2: MNHEY and SMNVEV (reference sequence). The V and J ends lost 3 bases and 14 bases respectively, with 11 bases between them. This CDR3 region has 11 residues. CDR3 amino acids: CASSFGAGKFF. The CDR3 DNA reads as TGTGCCAGCAGTTTTGGGGCAGGGAAGTTCTTC.